This is a list of T cell receptor beta chains from one sample in a study of blood T cells in healthy people across ages. TCRdb re-called the 5' RACE reads through MiXCR, storing one row per CDR3 protein. This table holds about 1.4 million distinct CDR3 sequences, roughly 64% found once. Sample: blood. The receptors stem from a man aged 18 to 29 in good health. CDR3s include the opening cysteine and the closing phenylalanine or tryptophan. A D gene is named only where the DNA matches it firmly. Expanded clones are given a class, and other clones once, few, many or no size at all.

J | V | D | size | CDR3 | DNA
TRBJ1-4 | TRBV6-2/TRBV6-3 | . | . | CASASARWSSNEKLFF | TGTGCCAGCGCCTCGGCCAGGTGGTCGTCTAATGAAAAACTGTTTTTT
TRBJ2-1 | TRBV7-2 | . | . | CASSRIRNNEQFF | TGTGCCAGCAGCCGGATCAGAAACAATGAGCAGTTCTTC
TRBJ1-4 | TRBV4-1 | . | . | CASRGGSWGNEKLFF | TGCGCCAGCAGGGGAGGATCATGGGGTAATGAAAAACTGTTTTTT
TRBJ2-4 | TRBV25-1 | . | . | CASSALRRRVGTPTMEQYF | TGTGCCAGCAGTGCCCTTAGAAGGAGGGTTGGGACCCCTACGATGGAGCAGTACTTC
TRBJ2-5 | TRBV7-2 | TRBD2 | . | CASSLVGASGRETQYF | TGTGCCAGCAGCTTAGTTGGTGCTAGCGGGAGAGAGACCCAGTACTTC
TRBJ1-1 | TRBV28 | . | . | CASGSWAYFAFF | TGTGCCAGCGGAAGCTGGGCCTACTTCGCTTTCTTT
TRBJ1-1 | TRBV11-2 | . | . | CASSLGRGFEAFF | TGTGCCAGCAGCTTAGGAAGGGGGTTTGAAGCTTTCTTT
TRBJ2-1 | TRBV19 | TRBD1 | . | CASRRTGSYNEQFF | TGTGCCAGTAGACGGACAGGGTCCTACAATGAGCAGTTCTTC
TRBJ2-1 | TRBV28 | . | . | CASSRLLPGTDNEQFF | TGTGCCAGCAGTCGCCTACTCCCCGGGACTGACAATGAGCAGTTCTTC
TRBJ2-1 | TRBV6-1 | . | . | CASAVERAYNEQFF | TGTGCCAGCGCTGTCGAACGCGCCTACAATGAGCAGTTCTTC
TRBJ2-1 | TRBV7-2 | . | . | CASSPGPRYNEQFF | TGTGCCAGCAGCCCGGGACCGAGATACAATGAGCAGTTCTTC
TRBJ1-2 | TRBV20-1 | TRBD1 | . | CSATVTGEYGYTF | TGCAGTGCTACCGTTACAGGGGAGTATGGCTACACCTTC
TRBJ2-1 | TRBV29-1 | . | . | CSVDKGIEQFF | TGCAGCGTTGATAAGGGTATTGAGCAGTTCTTC
TRBJ1-2 | TRBV4-3 | . | . | CASSPYDRSNGYTF | TGCGCCAGCAGCCCTTACGACAGGAGTAATGGCTACACCTTC
TRBJ2-7 | TRBV4-3 | TRBD1 | . | CASSQDSGTGSSYEQYF | TGCGCCAGCAGCCAAGATTCTGGGACAGGGAGCTCCTACGAGCAGTACTTC
TRBJ1-6 | TRBV4-2 | . | . | CASSQEHRYNSPLHF | TGTGCCAGCAGCCAAGAACACAGATATAATTCACCCCTCCACTTT
TRBJ2-1 | TRBV29-1 | . | . | CSVLGGASYNEQFF | TGCAGCGTGCTTGGAGGGGCATCCTACAATGAGCAGTTCTTC
TRBJ2-7 | TRBV2 | . | . | CASSESAGIYEQYF | TGTGCCAGCAGTGAGTCGGCAGGTATCTACGAGCAGTACTTC
TRBJ2-2 | TRBV4-1 | TRBD2 | . | CASSQVAGEYTGELFF | TGCGCCAGCAGCCAAGTAGCGGGGGAATACACCGGGGAGCTGTTTTTT
TRBJ2-7 | TRBV7-2 | . | . | CASSHGEGALYYNEQYF | TGTGCCAGCAGCCATGGGGAGGGGGCGCTTTATTACAATGAGCAGTACTTC
TRBJ2-7 | TRBV20-1 | . | . | CSARLTWGRMDEQYF | TGCAGTGCTAGACTTACATGGGGGAGGATGGACGAGCAGTACTTC
TRBJ1-2 | TRBV20-1 | . | . | CSGRDTRGSLGYTF | TGCAGTGGACGGGACACCCGGGGTAGTCTTGGCTACACCTTC
TRBJ1-1 | TRBV6-2/TRBV6-3 | TRBD1 | . | CASSYGTDEAFF | TGTGCCAGCAGTTACGGGACAGATGAAGCTTTCTTT
TRBJ2-3 | TRBV7-2 | . | . | CASSLIFTDTQYF | TGTGCCAGCAGCTTAATTTTCACAGATACGCAGTATTTT
TRBJ2-7 | TRBV29-1 | . | few | CSVFRGHEQYF | TGCAGCGTTTTTAGGGGCCACGAGCAGTACTTC
TRBJ2-7 | TRBV6-2/TRBV6-3 | . | . | CASTDASSYEQYDASSYEQYF | TGTGCCAGCACCGACGCCAGCTCCTACGAGCAGTACGATGCCAGCTCCTACGAGCAGTACTTC
TRBJ2-1 | TRBV24-1 | TRBD2 | . | CATSDRLAPYNEQFF | TGTGCCACCAGTGATCGACTAGCCCCTTACAATGAGCAGTTCTTC
TRBJ2-3 | TRBV4-1 | TRBD2 | few | CASSHYGLADTDTQYF | TGCGCCAGCAGCCATTACGGACTAGCGGACACAGATACGCAGTATTTT
TRBJ2-5 | TRBV4-2 | TRBD1 | . | CASSQEGDSRETQYF | TGTGCCAGCAGCCAAGAAGGGGACAGTCGAGAGACCCAGTACTTC
TRBJ2-7 | TRBV12-3/TRBV12-4 | . | . | CASSAHSRAYEQYF | TGTGCCAGCAGTGCCCACAGTAGAGCCTACGAGCAGTACTTC
TRBJ2-3 | TRBV7-2 | . | . | CASSLAAQGQDTQYF | TGTGCCAGCAGCTTAGCTGCACAGGGTCAAGATACGCAGTATTTT
TRBJ2-7 | TRBV6-1 | TRBD1 | . | CASSEGTGAGYEQYF | TGTGCCAGCAGTGAAGGGACAGGGGCTGGGTACGAGCAGTACTTC
TRBJ2-6 | TRBV7-9 | . | . | CASSSYRELSGANVLTF | TGTGCCAGCAGCTCCTACAGGGAACTCTCTGGGGCCAACGTCCTGACTTTC
TRBJ2-2 | TRBV6-5 | . | . | CASSYSLGPAGELFF | TGTGCCAGCAGTTACTCGCTTGGTCCTGCCGGGGAGCTGTTTTTT